This entry lists 21 T cell receptor beta chains sequenced from one sample in a study of shared clonotypes between healthy human individuals. Sequencing used immunoSEQ multiplex PCR; TCRdb keeps in-frame clones, though not all of them. Here the sample spans 2 million to 2.5 million clones, under 95% being singletons. Sequenced sample: naive CD4+ T cells from PBMCs. Indicated subset: CD45RA+ positively selected. These receptors all come from a young man in good health. Some clones in this sample may be carry-over from other donors' samples.

This chain joins TRBV28 and TRBJ1-4; D uncertain. V was pared by 6 bases and J by 4 bases, with 15 bases between. This CDR3 contains 15 residues. Germline V gene lookup returns CDR1 MDHEN and CDR2 SYDVKM. In nucleotides, the CDR3 is TGTGCCAGCAGGAGGGAGCGGACCAGTAATGAAAAACTGTTTTTT. Its translation is CASRRERTSNEKLFF.

Concerning this clone: Other DNA sequences from this sample encode an identical CDR3 as well. This chain connects TRBV11-3 to TRBJ2-2; tentative D call: TRBD2 (5 bases). V was shortened by 5 bases and J by 1 base, with 11 bases between the two germline ends. The CDR3 spans 15 residues. The germline V gene encodes CDR1 SGHNT and CDR2 YENEEA. The CDR3 DNA sequence: TGTGCCAGCAGCCCTAGGACTGGGAACACCGGGGAGCTGTTTTTT. Protein sequence: CASSPRTGNTGELFF.

CDR3 sequence reads: CASSRRVGGSVTYEQYF. Written as DNA, the CDR3 is TGCGCCAGCAGTCGAAGGGTGGGCGGGAGTGTGACCTACGAGCAGTACTTC. This sequence joins TRBV4-3 and TRBJ2-7; 7 bases map to TRBD2. Germline CDR1 and CDR2: LGHNA and YSLEER. J was trimmed by 2 bases and V by 6 bases; bases with no gene match: 16. The CDR3 totals 17 residues.

This clone was observed a few times. The J gene is TRBJ1-4, the V gene TRBV9, with D unresolved. The CDR3 totals 14 residues. Germline lookup yields CDR1 SGDLS and CDR2 YYNGEE. With 3 bases removed from V and 6 bases from J, the gap between germline ends came to 12 bases. The CDR3 sequence: CASSGRRHDEKLFF. CDR3 coding DNA: TGTGCCAGCAGCGGAAGACGACACGATGAAAAACTGTTTTTT.

The chain carries TRBV7-3 and TRBJ2-1, with D possibly TRBD2 on 6 matching bases. This CDR3 has 14 amino acids. Trimming took 5 bases from V and 3 from J, leaving 11 bases between them. CDR1 and CDR2 (germline): SGHTA, FQGTGA. CDR3 amino acids: CASSPRLDYNEQFF. CDR3 in DNA: TGTGCCAGCAGCCCTCGACTAGACTACAATGAGCAGTTCTTC.

Concerning this clone itself: The same CDR3 can be traced to other DNA sequences in this sample. The genes are TRBV18 and TRBJ2-5; D uncertain. The V gene lost 0 bases and the J gene lost 5 bases, with 7 bases spanning the gap. The CDR3 consists of 13 residues. In germline, CDR1 is KGHSH, CDR2 LQKENI. The CDR3 loop is CASSPPPGETQYF. In DNA form, the CDR3 reads TGTGCCAGCTCACCACCCCCTGGGGAGACCCAGTACTTC.

The chain couples TRBV4-1 to TRBJ2-7; D uncertain. V was cut by 4 bases and J by 5 bases, with 12 bases left in between. CDR3 length equals 13 residues. The germline V gene has CDR1 MGHRA and CDR2 YSYEKL. The CDR3 sequence is CASSRLGLDEQYF. The DNA of the CDR3 is TGCGCCAGCAGCCGGCTTGGCTTGGACGAGCAGTACTTC.

This clone was recorded only once. Distinct nucleotide sequences in the sample also encode this CDR3. V and J are TRBV5-8 and TRBJ1-5, with a possible D match to TRBD1 (5 bases). The V gene's germline CDR1 is SGHTS and CDR2 YDEGEE. V lost 0 bases to trimming and J lost 3 bases, with 10 bases between them. The CDR3 runs 15 residues. CDR3 region: CASSLEGRYNQPQHF. The CDR3 DNA follows: TGTGCCAGCAGCTTGGAGGGACGGTACAATCAGCCCCAGCATTTT.

In its sample, this clone was seen once. CDR3 loop: CASSTSTGNDYGYTF. For the CDR3, the DNA is TGTGCCAGCAGCACTTCGACAGGGAACGACTATGGCTACACCTTC. J is TRBJ1-2 and V is TRBV4-2; 7 nucleotides agree with TRBD1. The CDR3 runs to 15 residues. The germline V gene encodes CDR1 LGHNA and CDR2 YNFKEQ. The V segment lost 5 bases and the J segment 3 bases; nucleotides outside the gene matches: 9.

V is TRBV28 and J is TRBJ2-7, with D unclear. V was trimmed by 5 bases and J by 2 bases, leaving 7 bases between them. Germline-derived CDR1 and CDR2 are MDHEN and SYDVKM. This CDR3 region has 12 residues. CDR3 DNA: TGTGCCAGCAGTGGGGTTGCCTACGAGCAGTACTTC. Protein: CASSGVAYEQYF. The variable domain in full, completed from reference TRBV28 and TRBJ2-7, reads DVKVTQSSRYLVKRTGEKVFLECVQDMDHENMFWYRQDPGLGLRLIYFSYDVKMKEKGDIPEGYSVSREKKERFSLILESASTNQTSMYLCASSGVAYEQYFGPGTRLTVT.

The V and J genes are TRBV6-1 and TRBJ1-4; D is perhaps TRBD1 (5 bases). This CDR3 has 13 amino acids. CDR1 is MNHNS and CDR2 is SASEGT in the germline V gene. The germline V and J ends were trimmed by 7 bases and 3 bases, with 9 bases remaining between them. In DNA, the CDR3 is TGTGCCAGCACCGGGACCGCTAATGAAAAACTGTTTTTT. Translating gives CASTGTANEKLFF.

This rearrangement joins TRBV6-1 to TRBJ1-1; the D is unclear. The CDR3 has 16 residues. V was shortened by 1 base and J by 1 base, with 13 bases between the two germline ends. Germline assignment: CDR1 MNHNS and CDR2 SASEGT. The CDR3 sequence is CASSEVPFPQNTEAFF. CDR3 bases: TGTGCCAGCAGTGAAGTCCCCTTCCCCCAGAACACTGAAGCTTTCTTT.

On this clone itself: The same CDR3 can be traced to other DNA sequences in this sample. The chain has TRBV7-2 and TRBJ1-4; tentatively, D is TRBD1 (5 bases). This CDR3 has 13 residues. Looked up from germline, CDR1 is SGHTA and CDR2 is FQGNSA. The germline V and J ends were trimmed by 5 bases and 8 bases, with 12 bases remaining between them. The CDR3 region is CASSPGRGEKLFF. CDR3 in DNA: TGTGCCAGCAGCCCGGGACGAGGGGAAAAACTGTTTTTT.

The chain joins TRBV5-4 to TRBJ2-5; 7 bases line up with TRBD2. V was pared by 7 bases and J by 5 bases, with 8 bases of the junction left unmatched. There are 13 residues in the CDR3. Germline values: CDR1 SGHNT, CDR2 YYREEE (reference sequence). The CDR3 here is CASGKTGGETQYF. DNA for the CDR3: TGTGCCAGCGGCAAAACCGGGGGGGAGACCCAGTACTTC.

The V and J genes are TRBV7-3 and TRBJ2-3, with D hard to call. The CDR3 covers 12 residues. Germline values: CDR1 SGHTA, CDR2 FQGTGA. Trimming shortened V by 5 bases and J by 6 bases, and 9 bases separated the two germline ends. The CDR3 sequence: CASSPDMDTQYF. The CDR3 region has the DNA TGTGCCAGCAGCCCAGATATGGATACGCAGTATTTT.

Notes on this clone: In the same sample, other DNA sequences code for this CDR3. The V and J genes are TRBV25-1 and TRBJ1-1; tentative D call: TRBD1 (5 bases). The CDR3 runs 15 residues. V dropped 1 base and J dropped 1 base, with 10 bases sitting between them. The germline CDR1 and CDR2 sequences are MGHDK and SYGVNS. CDR3 loop: CASSESGGRNTEAFF. The DNA for the CDR3 is TGTGCCAGCAGTGAATCTGGGGGGAGGAACACTGAAGCTTTCTTT.

This clone has just one count. This chain links TRBV11-2 with TRBJ2-7; TRBD2 aligns across 8 bases. Unmatched junction bases numbered 19, after V lost 7 bases and J lost 5 bases. The CDR3 has 17 residues. Germline CDR1 and CDR2: SGHAT and FQNNGV. CDR3 region: CASTVGVGRAVANEQYF. The CDR3, as DNA: TGTGCCAGCACCGTGGGGGTCGGGAGGGCCGTTGCGAACGAGCAGTACTTC.

This sequence joins TRBV4-1 and TRBJ2-2; 10 bases are shared with TRBD2. Germline CDR1 is MGHRA and CDR2 is YSYEKL. The trim removed 2 bases at V and 0 bases at J, leaving 3 bases unmatched. The CDR3 totals 17 residues. The CDR3 reads CASSQNSGRSNTGELFF. The CDR3 DNA reads TGCGCCAGCAGCCAAAATAGCGGGAGGTCGAACACCGGGGAGCTGTTTTTT.

The chain joins TRBV9 to TRBJ2-5; 8 nucleotides align to TRBD1. Unmatched junction bases numbered 8, after V lost 7 bases and J lost 3 bases. CDR3 length: 14 residues. Germline CDR1 and CDR2: SGDLS and YYNGEE. CDR3 in DNA: TGTGCCAGCGGGACAGGACAAACCAAAGAGACCCAGTACTTC. As protein: CASGTGQTKETQYF.

As to this clone: The same CDR3 can be traced to other DNA sequences in this sample. The V call is TRBV5-1, the J call TRBJ2-1, with 8 nucleotides matching TRBD2. Germline V lookup: CDR1 SGHRS, CDR2 YFSETQ. With V trimmed by 4 bases and J by 7 bases, 7 bases remained unmatched. The CDR3 consists of 14 residues. CDR3 residues: CASSAGGAGNEQFF. The CDR3 region has the DNA TGCGCCAGCAGCGCGGGGGGCGCAGGAAATGAGCAGTTCTTC.

CDR3 loop: CASSQGTSGINEQFF. CDR3 in DNA: TGCGCCAGCAGCCAGGGGACTAGCGGGATTAATGAGCAGTTCTTC. V usage is TRBV4-1 and J usage is TRBJ2-1; TRBD2 agrees at 13 bases. Looked up from germline, CDR1 is MGHRA and CDR2 is YSYEKL. This CDR3 has 15 residues. J lost 7 bases, V lost 3 bases, and 3 bases had no gene match.